Included here is one TCR beta chain sequence, with context. Its antigen is not identified. Primers: 60 Vbeta forward and 13 Jbeta reverse. TCRdb keeps only in-frame clones here, not all; method: immunoSEQ multiplex PCR. The sample has 90,000 to 150,000 clones, about 81% seen once. In nominal health when sampled, donors likely had unrecorded immune exposures nonetheless. The data belong to a study of cytomegalovirus exposure and HLA in healthy donors. Findings and limits, study-wide: Whilst most TCR sequences proved rare, a subset of public TCRs occurred across many donors. More clonal expansion characterized HLA-associated TCR beta chains than equally common others in a later analysis.

The germline V gene encodes CDR1 MNHEY and CDR2 SMNVEV (reference sequence). With 3 bases clipped from V and 4 bases from J, the junction kept 2 bases outside the gene matches. The CDR3 runs to 15 residues. The chain uses TRBV27 and TRBJ2-3; TRBD1 aligns across 12 bases. This TCR derives from a man in his forties in good health and CMV-seronegative. Input material: PBMCs. CDR3 in amino acids: CASSFGTGGADTQYF. The CDR3 DNA sequence: TGTGCCAGCAGTTTCGGGACAGGGGGCGCAGATACGCAGTATTTT.